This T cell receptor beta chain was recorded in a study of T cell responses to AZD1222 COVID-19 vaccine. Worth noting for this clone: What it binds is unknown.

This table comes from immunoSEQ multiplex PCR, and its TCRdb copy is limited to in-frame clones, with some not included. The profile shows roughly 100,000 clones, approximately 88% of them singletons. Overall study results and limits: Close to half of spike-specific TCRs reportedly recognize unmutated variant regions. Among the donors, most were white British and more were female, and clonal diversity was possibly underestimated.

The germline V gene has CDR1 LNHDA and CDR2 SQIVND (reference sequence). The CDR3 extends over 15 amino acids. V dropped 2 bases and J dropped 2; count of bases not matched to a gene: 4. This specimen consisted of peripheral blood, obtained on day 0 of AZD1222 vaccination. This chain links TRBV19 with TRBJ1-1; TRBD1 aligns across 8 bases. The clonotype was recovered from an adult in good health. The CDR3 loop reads CASSIPGGFNTEAFF. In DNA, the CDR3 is TGTGCCAGTAGTATACCAGGGGGCTTTAACACTGAAGCTTTCTTT.